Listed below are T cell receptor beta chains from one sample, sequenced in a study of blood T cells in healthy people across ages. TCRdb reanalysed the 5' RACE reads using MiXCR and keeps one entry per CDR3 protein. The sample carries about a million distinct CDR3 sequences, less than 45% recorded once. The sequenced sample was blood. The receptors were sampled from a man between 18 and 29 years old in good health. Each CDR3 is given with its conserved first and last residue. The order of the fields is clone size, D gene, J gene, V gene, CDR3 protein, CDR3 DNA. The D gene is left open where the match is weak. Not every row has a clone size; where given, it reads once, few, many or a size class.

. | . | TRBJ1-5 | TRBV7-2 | CANSLDGINQPQHF | TGTGCCAACAGCTTAGATGGTATCAATCAGCCCCAGCATTTT
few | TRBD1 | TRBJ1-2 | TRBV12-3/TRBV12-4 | CASSFPFPGQGDGYTF | TGTGCCAGCAGTTTTCCATTCCCGGGACAGGGGGATGGCTACACCTTC
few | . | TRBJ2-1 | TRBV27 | CASSLSLGTDNEQFF | TGTGCCAGCAGTTTAAGTTTAGGGACCGACAATGAGCAGTTCTTC
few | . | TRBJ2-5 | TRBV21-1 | CASRRNRVPVWQETQYF | TGTGCCAGCAGAAGAAACAGGGTCCCGGTCTGGCAAGAGACCCAGTACTTC
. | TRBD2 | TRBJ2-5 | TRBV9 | CAGSLSSGAFNEQYF | TGTGCCGGCAGCCTCTCTAGCGGTGCTTTCAATGAGCAGTACTTC
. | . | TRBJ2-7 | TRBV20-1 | CSAFDVGSSSYEQYF | TGCAGTGCTTTTGACGTGGGGTCAAGCTCCTACGAGCAGTACTTC
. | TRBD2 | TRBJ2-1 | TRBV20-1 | CSARVASGGTNYNEQFF | TGCAGTGCTAGAGTAGCTAGCGGGGGGACTAACTACAATGAGCAGTTCTTC
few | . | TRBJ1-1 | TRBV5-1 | CASTRSPGQTEAFF | TGCGCCAGCACCCGCTCCCCAGGGCAGACTGAAGCTTTCTTT
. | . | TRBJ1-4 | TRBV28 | CASTILGGSEKLFF | TGTGCCAGCACCATACTCGGAGGGAGTGAAAAACTGTTTTTT
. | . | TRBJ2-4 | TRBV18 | CASSPPMLNIQYF | TGTGCCAGCTCACCACCTATGCTTAACATTCAGTACTTC
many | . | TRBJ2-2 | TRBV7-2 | CASSSQANTGELFF | TGTGCCAGCAGCAGCCAGGCGAACACCGGGGAGCTGTTTTTT
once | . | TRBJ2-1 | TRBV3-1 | CASSQGAPGLNEQFF | TGTGCCAGCAGCCAAGGTGCGCCTGGACTCAATGAGCAGTTCTTC
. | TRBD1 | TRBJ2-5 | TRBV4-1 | CASSHPGQRQETQYF | TGCGCCAGCAGCCACCCGGGACAGAGACAAGAGACCCAGTACTTC
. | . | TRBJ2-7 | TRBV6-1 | CASSEGRDYEQYF | TGTGCCAGCAGTGAGGGTCGGGACTACGAGCAGTACTTC
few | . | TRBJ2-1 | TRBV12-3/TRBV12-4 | CASSLVGDASSYNEQFF | TGTGCCAGCAGTTTAGTTGGGGACGCTTCCTCCTACAATGAGCAGTTCTTC
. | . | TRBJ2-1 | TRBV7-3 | CASSLYGASGINEQFF | TGTGCCAGCAGCTTATATGGGGCCTCGGGTATCAATGAGCAGTTCTTC
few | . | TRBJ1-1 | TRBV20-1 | CSARDRAAEAFF | TGCAGTGCTAGAGATCGCGCGGCTGAAGCTTTCTTT
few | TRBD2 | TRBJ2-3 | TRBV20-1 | CSARPAGGPDTQYF | TGCAGTGCTAGGCCAGCGGGGGGGCCAGATACGCAGTATTTT
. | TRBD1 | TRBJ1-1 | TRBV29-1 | CSVEGRTGTTEAFF | TGCAGCGTTGAGGGCAGGACAGGGACCACTGAAGCTTTCTTT
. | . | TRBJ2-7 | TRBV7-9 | CVSSSTPFEQYF | TGTGTCAGCAGCTCGACACCCTTCGAGCAGTACTTC
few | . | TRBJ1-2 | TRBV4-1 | CASTPNTVVGFYGYTF | TGCGCCAGCACCCCAAATACAGTAGTGGGATTCTATGGCTACACCTTC
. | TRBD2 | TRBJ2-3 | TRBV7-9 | CASIKTSGGGDTQYF | TGTGCCAGCATCAAGACTAGCGGGGGAGGAGATACGCAGTATTTT
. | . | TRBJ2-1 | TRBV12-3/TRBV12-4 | CASNPWGAYNEQFF | TGTGCCAGCAATCCCTGGGGGGCCTACAATGAGCAGTTCTTC
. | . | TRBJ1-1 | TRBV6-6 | CASSYRSGPGTEAFF | TGTGCCAGCAGTTATAGGTCAGGGCCTGGCACTGAAGCTTTCTTT
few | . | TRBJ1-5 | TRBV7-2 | CASSLAPGTNQPQHF | TGTGCCAGCAGCTTAGCTCCGGGGACGAATCAGCCCCAGCATTTT
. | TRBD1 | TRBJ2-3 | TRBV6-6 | CASTQDRASADTQYF | TGTGCCAGCACCCAGGACAGGGCGAGCGCAGATACGCAGTATTTT
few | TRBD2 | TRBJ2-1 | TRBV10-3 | CAISESGLARTSYNEQFF | TGTGCCATCAGTGAGTCCGGACTAGCACGGACCTCCTACAATGAGCAGTTCTTC
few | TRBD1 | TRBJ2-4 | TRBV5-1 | CASSTRQGWGNIQYF | TGCGCCAGCAGCACTCGACAGGGTTGGGGAAACATTCAGTACTTC
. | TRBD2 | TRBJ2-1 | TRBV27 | CASRVRSGGANEQFF | TGTGCCAGCAGGGTCCGGAGCGGGGGGGCGAATGAGCAGTTCTTC
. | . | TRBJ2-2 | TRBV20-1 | CSAGPPRNTGELFF | TGCAGTGCTGGCCCTCCACGAAACACCGGGGAGCTGTTTTTT
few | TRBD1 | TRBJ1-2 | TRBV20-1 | CSAGTGGKYGYTF | TGCAGTGCGGGGACAGGGGGCAAGTATGGCTACACCTTC
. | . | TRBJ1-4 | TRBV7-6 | CASSLAGLQGTNEKLFF | TGTGCCAGCAGCTTAGCAGGGTTGCAGGGGACGAATGAAAAATTGTTTTTT
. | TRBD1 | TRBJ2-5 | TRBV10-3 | CAISESVTGQIYNEQYF | TGTGCCATCAGTGAGTCGGTTACGGGACAGATCTACAATGAGCAGTACTTC
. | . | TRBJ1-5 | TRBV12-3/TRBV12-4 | CASSFYGGGTQPQHF | TGTGCCAGCAGTTTTTATGGGGGGGGAACTCAGCCCCAGCATTTT
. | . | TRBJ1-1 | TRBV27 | CAISNSGTEAFF | TGTGCCATCAGCAATAGTGGCACTGAAGCTTTCTTT
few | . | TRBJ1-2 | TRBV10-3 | CAITRQASNYGYTF | TGTGCCATCACCAGACAGGCTTCTAACTATGGCTACACCTTC
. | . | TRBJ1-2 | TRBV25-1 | CASSALDSSYTF | TGTGCCAGCAGTGCACTGGACAGTAGCTACACCTTC
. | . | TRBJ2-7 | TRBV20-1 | CSAPTVSYEQYF | TGCAGTGCTCCGACCGTTTCCTACGAGCAGTACTTC
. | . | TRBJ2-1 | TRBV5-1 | CASNRDSYNEQFF | TGCGCCAGCAACCGGGACTCCTACAATGAGCAGTTCTTC
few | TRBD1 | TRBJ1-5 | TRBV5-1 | CASSFNPGGDQPQHF | TGCGCCAGCAGCTTCAACCCAGGGGGCGATCAGCCCCAGCATTTT
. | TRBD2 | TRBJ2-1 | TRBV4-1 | CASSPRLAGPSYNEQFF | TGCGCCAGCAGCCCCCGACTAGCGGGGCCATCGTACAATGAGCAGTTCTTC
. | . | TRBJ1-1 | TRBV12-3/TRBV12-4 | CASSFSVMNTEAFF | TGTGCCAGCAGTTTTTCCGTTATGAACACTGAAGCTTTCTTT
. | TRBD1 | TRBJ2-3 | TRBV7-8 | CASSLAYGQGLSDTQYF | TGTGCCAGCAGCTTAGCCTACGGACAGGGTTTGAGCGATACGCAGTATTTT
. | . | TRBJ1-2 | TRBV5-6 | CASSLVRQAYGYTF | TGTGCCAGCAGCTTGGTGAGGCAGGCCTATGGCTACACCTTC
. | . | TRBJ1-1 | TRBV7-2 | CASSLTGFYTEAFF | TGTGCCAGCAGCTTAACAGGGTTTTACACTGAAGCTTTCTTT
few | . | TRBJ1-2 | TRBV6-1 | CASSASGSGGYTF | TGTGCCAGCAGTGCCTCAGGGAGTGGTGGCTACACCTTC
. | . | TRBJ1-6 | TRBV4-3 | CASSQEVYGANSPLHF | TGCGCCAGCAGCCAAGAAGTTTACGGGGCTAATTCACCCCTCCACTTT
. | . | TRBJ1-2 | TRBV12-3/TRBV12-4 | CASSLGHPGPYDYTF | TGTGCCAGCAGTCTCGGGCACCCAGGACCCTATGACTACACCTTC
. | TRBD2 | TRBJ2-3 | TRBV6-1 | CASSAGLAADTQYF | TGTGCCAGCAGTGCGGGACTAGCTGCAGATACGCAGTATTTT
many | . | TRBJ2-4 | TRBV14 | CASSISGLKNIQYF | TGTGCCAGCAGCATTAGTGGCCTCAAAAACATTCAGTACTTC
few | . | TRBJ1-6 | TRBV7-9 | CASSEDNSPLHF | TGTGCCAGCAGCGAAGACAATTCACCCCTCCACTTT
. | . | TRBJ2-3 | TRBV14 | CASSQDRILARADTQYF | TGTGCCAGCAGCCAAGATCGAATCCTCGCGCGGGCAGATACGCAGTATTTT
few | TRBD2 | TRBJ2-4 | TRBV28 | CASSPLGLAENIQYF | TGTGCCAGTTCCCCATTGGGACTAGCCGAAAACATTCAGTACTTC
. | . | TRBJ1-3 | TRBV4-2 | CASSRGFDRNTIYF | TGTGCCAGCAGCCGCGGCTTTGACAGAAACACCATATATTTT
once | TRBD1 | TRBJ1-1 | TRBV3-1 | CASSQDRGTESEAFF | TGTGCCAGCAGCCAAGATCGTGGGACAGAGTCTGAAGCTTTCTTT